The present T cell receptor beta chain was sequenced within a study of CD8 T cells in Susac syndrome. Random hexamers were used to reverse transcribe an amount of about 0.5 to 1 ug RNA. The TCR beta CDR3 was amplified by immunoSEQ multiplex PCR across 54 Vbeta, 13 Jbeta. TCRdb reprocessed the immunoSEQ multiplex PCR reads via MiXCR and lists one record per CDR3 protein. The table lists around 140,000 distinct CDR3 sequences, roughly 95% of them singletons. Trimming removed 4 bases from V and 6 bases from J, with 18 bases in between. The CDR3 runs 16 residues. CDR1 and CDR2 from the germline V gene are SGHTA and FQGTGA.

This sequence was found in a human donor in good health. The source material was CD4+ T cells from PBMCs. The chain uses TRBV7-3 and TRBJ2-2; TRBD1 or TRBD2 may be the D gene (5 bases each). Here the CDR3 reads CASSSRDGVRAGELFF. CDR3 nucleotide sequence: TGTGCCAGCAGCTCCCGGGACGGAGTAAGGGCCGGGGAGCTGTTTTTT. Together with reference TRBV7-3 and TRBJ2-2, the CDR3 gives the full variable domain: GAGVSQTPSNKVTEKGKYVELRCDPISGHTALYWYRQSLGQGPEFLIYFQGTGAADDSGLPNDRFFAVRPEGSVSTLKIQRTERGDSAVYLCASSSRDGVRAGELFFGEGSRLTVL.